This T cell receptor beta chain emerged from a study of T cells in Graves' hyperthyroidism and ophthalmopathy. The CDR3 runs to 13 residues. The V gene's germline CDR1 is MGHRA and CDR2 YSYEKL. V dropped 3 bases and J dropped 7 bases, with 12 bases sitting between them. TCR beta CDR3 region amplification was performed from RNA transcripts. Primed by the HTBI set, a first-round RT-PCR was run on the TCR CDR3. TCRdb called the multiplex PCR reads again in MiXCR, with one record for every CDR3 protein. The sample holds under 400,000 distinct CDR3 sequences, more than 11% seen once. The rearrangement links TRBV4-1 to TRBJ1-1; the D is unclear. The clonotype originates from an older woman with Graves' hyperthyroidism. The sequenced sample consisted of blood. The CDR3 coding sequence is TGCGCCAGCAGCCACTTCCCGATTGGTGAAGCTTTCTTT. Translation gives CASSHFPIGEAFF.